These 27 T cell receptor beta chains were all obtained from the same sample, sequenced in a study of blood T cell repertoires in COVID-19. Produced via immunoSEQ multiplex PCR; TCRdb's table is partial and in-frame only. The table lists about 150,000 clones, 65% to 85% of them singletons, with around 5% in the top ten. The sample comprised peripheral blood. The receptor set was obtained from a woman aged 45 to 65 with acute or convalescent COVID-19.

The rearrangement joins TRBV11-1 to TRBJ1-6; D not certain. The CDR3 runs 15 residues. The germline V and J ends were trimmed by 3 bases and 9 bases, with 15 bases remaining between them. Germline loops: CDR1 SGHAT, CDR2 FQDESV (reference sequence). In DNA, the CDR3 is TGTGCCAGCAGCTTGAGTCAAGATGGGAGTTCACCCCTCCACTTT. Residues: CASSLSQDGSSPLHF.

The chain has TRBV3-1 (or the pseudogene TRBV3-2) and TRBJ2-3, with D possibly TRBD2 on 6 matching bases. CDR3 size: 15 residues. Germline values: CDR1 LGHDT, CDR2 YNNKEL (reference sequence). Deletions cut 4 bases from V and 2 bases from J, with 13 bases between. CDR3 nucleotides: TGTGCCAGCAGCCGGACTAAGGGGTACACAGATACGCAGTATTTT. This gives the protein CASSRTKGYTDTQYF.

V usage is TRBV7-9 and J usage is TRBJ1-6, with a tentative D call TRBD1 (6 bases). Trimming removed 5 bases from V and 8 bases from J, with 16 bases in between. Germline V gene sequence: CDR1 SEHNR, CDR2 FQNEAQ (reference sequence). The CDR3 is 15 amino acids. Here the CDR3 reads CASSPVTGLDSPLHF. DNA for the CDR3: TGTGCCAGCAGCCCCGTGACAGGTTTGGATTCACCCCTCCACTTT.

This sequence joins TRBV5-1 and TRBJ2-7; 11 bases are shared with TRBD1. The CDR3 consists of 14 residues. The V gene's germline CDR1 is SGHRS and CDR2 YFSETQ. The V gene end was trimmed by 4 bases and the J gene end by 5 bases; junction bases not matched to a gene: 5. The CDR3 here is CASSPDRGLDEQYF. The CDR3 bases are TGCGCCAGCAGCCCGGACAGGGGGCTAGACGAGCAGTACTTC.

The chain is built from TRBV5-1 and TRBJ2-2; 9 bases fit TRBD1. The germline gives CDR1 SGHRS, CDR2 YFSETQ. With V trimmed by 0 bases and J by 7 bases, 10 bases remained unmatched. The CDR3 consists of 17 residues. CDR3 region: CASSLDPGTGTDGELFF. For the CDR3, the DNA is TGCGCCAGCAGCTTGGACCCCGGGACAGGGACTGACGGGGAGCTGTTTTTT.

The V gene is TRBV15, the J gene TRBJ1-1; no firm D call. Trimming took off 0 bases at V and 5 bases at J, with 13 bases between the two ends. CDR3 length: 15 residues. Germline assignment: CDR1 LNHNV and CDR2 YYDKDF (reference sequence). The CDR3 sequence is CATSRDRAGGTEAFF. For the CDR3, the DNA is TGTGCCACCAGCAGAGATCGAGCCGGCGGGACTGAAGCTTTCTTT.

V usage is TRBV7-2 and J usage is TRBJ1-4; D is ambiguous. The V end was cut by 0 bases, the J end by 10 bases, with 9 bases between. This CDR3 is 13 amino acids long. CDR1 is SGHTA, CDR2 FQGNSA, per germline. The DNA of the CDR3 is TGTGCCAGCAGCTTAGCGCATGCGGCAAAACTGTTTTTT. Protein sequence: CASSLAHAAKLFF.

This rearrangement joins TRBV7-2 to TRBJ2-7; 7 bases agree with TRBD1. CDR3 length: 15 amino acids. V dropped 5 bases and J dropped 3; count of bases not matched to a gene: 10. CDR1 and CDR2 from the germline V gene are SGHTA and FQGNSA. The CDR3, as DNA: TGTGCCAGCAGCCAGAGGACAGGACAGATCTACGAGCAGTACTTC. It specifies CASSQRTGQIYEQYF.

This chain uses TRBV7-3 with TRBJ2-3, with a possible D match to TRBD1 (5 bases). The V end lost 5 bases, the J end lost 1 base, and 10 bases lay between the germline ends. This CDR3 is 14 amino acids long. Germline CDR1 reads SGHTA; CDR2 reads FQGTGA. As DNA, the CDR3 is TGTGCCAGCAGCCCAGACAGTGGCACAGATACGCAGTATTTT. This translates into CASSPDSGTDTQYF.

The chain joins TRBV6-6 to TRBJ2-5, with D possibly being TRBD2 (5 bases). From germline, CDR1 is MNHNY and CDR2 SVGAGI (reference sequence). The CDR3 has 12 residues. V was cut by 5 bases and J by 14 bases, with 18 bases left in between. Here the CDR3 DNA reads TGTGCCAGCAGTCTTGTCGGAGGAGCTTTATACTTC. Protein sequence: CASSLVGGALYF.

This chain joins TRBV28 and TRBJ2-7; TRBD1 matches at 8 bases. The J segment lost 5 bases and the V segment lost 4 bases, leaving 7 bases of the junction unmatched. Germline CDR1 is MDHEN and CDR2 is SYDVKM. CDR3 length: 14 amino acids. Here the CDR3 reads CASSSGTGWDEQYF. The CDR3 coding sequence is TGTGCCAGCAGTTCCGGGACAGGCTGGGACGAGCAGTACTTC.

Note on this clone: Other DNA sequences in the same sample also yield this CDR3. The genes are TRBV9 and TRBJ1-1, with a possible D match to TRBD1 (5 bases). From germline, CDR1 is SGDLS and CDR2 YYNGEE. Trimming shortened V by 2 bases and J by 0 bases, and 11 bases separated the two germline ends. The CDR3 has 15 residues. The CDR3: CASSVGGIMNTEAFF. The CDR3 bases are TGTGCCAGCAGCGTGGGGGGGATCATGAACACTGAAGCTTTCTTT. Complete variable domain (other parts from reference TRBV9 and TRBJ1-1): DSGVTQTPKHLITATGQRVTLRCSPRSGDLSVYWYQQSLDQGLQFLIQYYNGEERAKGNILERFSAQQFPDLHSELNLSSLELGDSALYFCASSVGGIMNTEAFFGQGTRLTVV.

This chain links TRBV5-4 with TRBJ2-7; no definite D call. The V and J ends lost 0 bases and 0 bases respectively, with 7 bases between them. CDR1 is SGHNT and CDR2 is YYREEE in the germline V gene (reference sequence). This CDR3 spans 14 amino acids. The CDR3 region has the DNA TGTGCCAGCAGCTTGGACAGCCGCTCCTACGAGCAGTACTTC. Translated: CASSLDSRSYEQYF.

The CDR3 DNA is TGTGCCACCGCCGACGGCCTAGCGGGGTTCGGTGAGCAGTTCTTC. Protein: CATADGLAGFGEQFF. The chain recombines TRBV24-1 with TRBJ2-1, with 9 bases aligning to TRBD2. CDR3 size: 15 residues. From germline, CDR1 is KGHDR and CDR2 SFDVKD. With V trimmed by 9 bases and J by 9 bases, 14 bases remained unmatched.

V is TRBV29-1 and J is TRBJ2-7; D is possibly TRBD1 (6 bases). Germline assignment: CDR1 SQVTM and CDR2 ANQGSEA. The length of the CDR3 is 14 residues. The germline V and J ends were trimmed by 5 bases and 9 bases, with 23 bases remaining between them. The CDR3 spells CSVFALGGQSAQYF. In DNA form, the CDR3 reads TGCAGCGTTTTCGCCCTTGGGGGACAATCGGCGCAGTACTTC.

The V gene is TRBV6-5, the J gene TRBJ2-1, with 7 positions matching TRBD1. CDR1 is MNHEY, CDR2 SVGAGI, per germline. CDR3 length: 15 amino acids. J gave up 4 bases and V 4 bases, and 7 bases lay outside the gene matches. The CDR3 region is CASSSPGTDYNEQFF. The CDR3 DNA reads TGTGCCAGCAGTTCGCCCGGGACAGATTACAATGAGCAGTTCTTC.

CDR3 amino acids: CASSSFGGDQPQHF. In DNA, the CDR3 is TGTGCCAGCAGCTCGTTTGGGGGCGATCAGCCCCAGCATTTT. This rearrangement joins TRBV6-6 to TRBJ1-5; possible D gene TRBD1, 6 bases. CDR1 MNHNY and CDR2 SVGAGI come from the germline V gene (reference sequence). The CDR3 extends over 14 amino acids. Trimming pared 6 bases from V and 5 bases from J, leaving 14 bases between.

The rearrangement joins TRBV9 to TRBJ1-4; tentative D call: TRBD1 (5 bases). Germline V gives CDR1 SGDLS, CDR2 YYNGEE. CDR3 length: 15 amino acids. V was trimmed by 0 bases and J by 0 bases, leaving 6 bases between them. Here the CDR3 DNA reads TGTGCCAGCAGCGTAGCGGGGGCAACTAATGAAAAACTGTTTTTT. Translating it yields CASSVAGATNEKLFF.

The J gene is TRBJ1-6, the V gene TRBV6-1, with 8 nucleotides matching TRBD1. Germline V gene data show CDR1 as MNHNS and CDR2 as SASEGT. This CDR3 has 16 residues. V dropped 4 bases and J dropped 0; count of bases not matched to a gene: 2. The chain's CDR3 is CASSGQGSSYNSPLHF. CDR3 sequence (DNA): TGTGCCAGCAGTGGACAGGGGAGCTCCTATAATTCACCCCTCCACTTT.

The V and J genes are TRBV7-9 and TRBJ1-3, with unresolved D. The CDR3 extends over 16 amino acids. CDR1 SEHNR and CDR2 FQNEAQ come from the germline V gene (reference sequence). V was shortened by 8 bases and J by 0 bases, with 17 bases between the two germline ends. The chain's CDR3 is CASPGSRLFSGNTIYF. The CDR3 bases are TGTGCCAGCCCCGGGAGCCGGCTGTTCTCTGGAAACACCATATATTTT.

The chain joins TRBV6-2 or TRBV6-3 to TRBJ1-5; D may be TRBD1 (5 bases). The V and J ends lost 5 bases and 5 bases respectively, with 19 bases between them. The CDR3 spans 16 residues. Per the germline V gene, CDR1 is MNHEY and CDR2 is SVGEGT. CDR3 DNA sequence: TGTGCCAGCAGTCCAGCGACCGTAAGGGGCGATCAGCCCCAGCATTTT. This codes for CASSPATVRGDQPQHF.

V is TRBV3-1 (or the pseudogene TRBV3-2) and J is TRBJ2-2; 8 positions match TRBD2. Germline V gene sequence: CDR1 LGHDT, CDR2 YNNKEL (reference sequence). The V and J ends lost 1 base and 4 bases, in that order; junction bases with no gene match: 2. The CDR3 totals 15 residues. CDR3 protein: CASSQGRGGTGELFF. The CDR3 DNA sequence: TGTGCCAGCAGCCAAGGTCGGGGGGGCACCGGGGAGCTGTTTTTT.

The rearrangement joins TRBV9 to TRBJ1-1; tentative D call: TRBD1 (6 bases). V was trimmed by 4 bases and J by 3 bases, leaving 16 bases between them. This CDR3 spans 15 amino acids. Germline CDR1 is SGDLS and CDR2 is YYNGEE. The CDR3 region has the DNA TGTGCCAGCAGCCCGCGACAGGAAACGTACACTGAAGCTTTCTTT. It specifies CASSPRQETYTEAFF.

The sample holds a few counts of this clone. The chain recombines TRBV7-9 with TRBJ1-2; D ambiguous. Germline CDR1 and CDR2: SEHNR and FQNEAQ (reference sequence). The V end lost 5 bases, the J end lost 8 bases, and 21 bases lay between the germline ends. This CDR3 is 15 amino acids long. As DNA, the CDR3 is TGTGCCAGCAGCCCAGCCGGCTCTCCGGCGGAGGGCTACACCTTC. This codes for CASSPAGSPAEGYTF.

A few counts support this clone. The chain couples TRBV7-2 to TRBJ1-2, with TRBD1 identical over 7 bases. The CDR3 is 14 amino acids. The germline gives CDR1 SGHTA, CDR2 FQGNSA. V lost 0 bases, J lost 7 bases, and 5 bases stayed unmatched. The DNA for the CDR3 is TGTGCCAGCAGCTTAGCGGGCCCAGGGGGTGGCTACACCTTC. Amino acids: CASSLAGPGGGYTF.

The chain carries TRBV18 and TRBJ2-1; a possible D gene is TRBD2 (6 bases). Trimming shortened V by 0 bases and J by 4 bases, and 13 bases separated the two germline ends. The CDR3 extends over 16 amino acids. Germline V gene data show CDR1 as KGHSH and CDR2 as LQKENI. This chain's CDR3 is CASSPPGDSGYNEQFF. CDR3 coding DNA: TGTGCCAGCTCACCACCGGGGGATAGCGGTTACAATGAGCAGTTCTTC.

The CDR3 bases are TGTGCCAGCAGCCTCGGACAGTACGGCTACACCTTC. It is translated as CASSLGQYGYTF. The chain recombines TRBV3-1 (or the pseudogene TRBV3-2) with TRBJ1-2; D perhaps matches TRBD1 (6 bases). V gave up 4 bases and J gave up 8 bases, with 11 bases separating them. Germline V gene sequence: CDR1 LGHDT, CDR2 YNNKEL (reference sequence). There are 12 residues in the CDR3.